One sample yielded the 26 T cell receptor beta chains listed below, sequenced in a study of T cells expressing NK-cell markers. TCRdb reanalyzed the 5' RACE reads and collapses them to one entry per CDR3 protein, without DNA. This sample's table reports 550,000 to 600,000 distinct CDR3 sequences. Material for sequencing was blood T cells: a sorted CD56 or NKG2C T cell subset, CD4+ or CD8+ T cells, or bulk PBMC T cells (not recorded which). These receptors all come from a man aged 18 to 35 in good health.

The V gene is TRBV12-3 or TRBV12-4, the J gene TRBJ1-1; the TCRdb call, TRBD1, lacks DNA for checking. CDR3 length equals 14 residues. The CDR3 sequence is CASSLRDRNTEAFF.

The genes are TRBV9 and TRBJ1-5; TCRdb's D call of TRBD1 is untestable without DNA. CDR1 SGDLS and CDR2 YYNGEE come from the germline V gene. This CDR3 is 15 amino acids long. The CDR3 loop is CASSVGGQTGQPQHF.

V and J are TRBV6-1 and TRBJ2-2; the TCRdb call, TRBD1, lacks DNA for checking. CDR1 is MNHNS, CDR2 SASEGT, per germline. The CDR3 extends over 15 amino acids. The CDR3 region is CASSISPDHTGELFF.

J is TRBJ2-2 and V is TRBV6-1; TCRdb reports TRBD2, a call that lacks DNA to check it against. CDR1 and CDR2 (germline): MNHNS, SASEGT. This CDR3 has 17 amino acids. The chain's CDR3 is CASSIRLAGVGTGELFF.

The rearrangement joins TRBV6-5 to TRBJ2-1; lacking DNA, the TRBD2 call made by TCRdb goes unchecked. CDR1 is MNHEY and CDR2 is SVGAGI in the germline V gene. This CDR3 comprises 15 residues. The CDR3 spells CASSYVAGGYNEQFF.

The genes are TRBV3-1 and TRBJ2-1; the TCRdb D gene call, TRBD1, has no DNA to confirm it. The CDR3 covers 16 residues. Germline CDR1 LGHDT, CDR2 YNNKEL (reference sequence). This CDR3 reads CASSQGPGQGFNEQFF.

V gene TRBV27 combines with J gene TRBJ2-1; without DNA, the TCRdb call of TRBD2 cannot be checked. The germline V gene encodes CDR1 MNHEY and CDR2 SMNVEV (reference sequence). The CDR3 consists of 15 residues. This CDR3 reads CASRLAGGAGNEQFF.

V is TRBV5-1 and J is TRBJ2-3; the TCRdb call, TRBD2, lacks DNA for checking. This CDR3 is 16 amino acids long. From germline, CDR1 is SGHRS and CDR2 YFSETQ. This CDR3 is CASTQGGTSGTDTQYF.

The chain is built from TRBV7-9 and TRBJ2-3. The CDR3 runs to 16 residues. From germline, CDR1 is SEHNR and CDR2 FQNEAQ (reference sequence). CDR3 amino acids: CASSLVAGLSTDTQYF.

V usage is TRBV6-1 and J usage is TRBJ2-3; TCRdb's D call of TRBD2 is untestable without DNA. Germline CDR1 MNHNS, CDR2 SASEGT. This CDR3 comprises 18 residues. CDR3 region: CASSQESSGRVQVDTQYF.

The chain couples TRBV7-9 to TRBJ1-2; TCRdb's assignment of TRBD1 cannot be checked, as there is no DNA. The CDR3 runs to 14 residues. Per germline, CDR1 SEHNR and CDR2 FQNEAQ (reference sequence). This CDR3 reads CVSSLENRRYGYTF.

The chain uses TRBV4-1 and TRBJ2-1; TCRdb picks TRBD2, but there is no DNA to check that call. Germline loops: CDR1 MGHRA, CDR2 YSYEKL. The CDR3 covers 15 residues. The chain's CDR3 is CASSQLAVPYNEQFF.

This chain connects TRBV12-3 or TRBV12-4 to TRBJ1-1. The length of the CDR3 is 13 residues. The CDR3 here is CASSNVKGTEAFF.

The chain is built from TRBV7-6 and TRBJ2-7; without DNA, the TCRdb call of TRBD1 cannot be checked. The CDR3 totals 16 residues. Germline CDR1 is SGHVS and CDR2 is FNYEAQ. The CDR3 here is CASSLVFQGDPYEQYF.

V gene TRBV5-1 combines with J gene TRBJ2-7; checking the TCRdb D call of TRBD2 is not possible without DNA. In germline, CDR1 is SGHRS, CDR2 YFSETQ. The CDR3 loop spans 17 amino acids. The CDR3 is CASSLGVVGLAVYEQYF. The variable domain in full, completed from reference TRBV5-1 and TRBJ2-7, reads KAGVTQTPRYLIKTRGQQVTLSCSPISGHRSVSWYQQTPGQGLQFLFEYFSETQRNKGNFPGRFSGRQFSNSRSEMNVSTLELGDSALYLCASSLGVVGLAVYEQYFGPGTRLTVT.

CDR3 sequence: CASSLVGGDEQFF. The chain employs TRBV7-6 and TRBJ2-1; no DNA is available, so the TRBD1 call from TCRdb remains unchecked. The CDR3 is made up of 13 amino acids. Germline V CDR1 and CDR2: SGHVS, FNYEAQ. Looking up the rest from reference TRBV7-6 and TRBJ2-1 gives the full variable domain: GAGVSQSPRYKVTKRGQDVALRCDPISGHVSLYWYRQALGQGPEFLTYFNYEAQQDKSGLPNDRFSAERPEGSISTLTIQRTEQRDSAMYRCASSLVGGDEQFFGPGTRLTVL.

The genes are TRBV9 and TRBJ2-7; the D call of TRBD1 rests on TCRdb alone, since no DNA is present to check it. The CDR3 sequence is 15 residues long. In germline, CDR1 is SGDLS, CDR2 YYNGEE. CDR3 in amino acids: CASSSAGTADYEQYF.

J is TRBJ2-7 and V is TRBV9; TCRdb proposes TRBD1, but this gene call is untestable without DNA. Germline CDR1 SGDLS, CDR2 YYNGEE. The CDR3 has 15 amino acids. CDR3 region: CASSSSGGSLYEQYF.

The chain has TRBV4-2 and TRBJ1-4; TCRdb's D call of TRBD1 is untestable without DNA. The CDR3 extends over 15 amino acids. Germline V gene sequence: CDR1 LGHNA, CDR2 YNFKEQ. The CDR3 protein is CASSRTFQAPEKLFF.

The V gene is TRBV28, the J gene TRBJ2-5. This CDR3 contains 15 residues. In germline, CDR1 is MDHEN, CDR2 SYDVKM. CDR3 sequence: CASSPAGLGGVTQYF.

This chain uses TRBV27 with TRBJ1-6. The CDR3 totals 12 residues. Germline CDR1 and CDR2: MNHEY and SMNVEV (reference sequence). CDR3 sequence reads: CASSFNRSPLHF.

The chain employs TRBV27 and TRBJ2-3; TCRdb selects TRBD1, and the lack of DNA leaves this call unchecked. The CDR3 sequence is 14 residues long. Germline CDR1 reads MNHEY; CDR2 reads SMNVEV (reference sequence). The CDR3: CASSSRGTTDTQYF.

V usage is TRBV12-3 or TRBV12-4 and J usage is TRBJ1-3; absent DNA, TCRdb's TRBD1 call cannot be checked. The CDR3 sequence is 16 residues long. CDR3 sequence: CASSLVGGLPGNTIYF.

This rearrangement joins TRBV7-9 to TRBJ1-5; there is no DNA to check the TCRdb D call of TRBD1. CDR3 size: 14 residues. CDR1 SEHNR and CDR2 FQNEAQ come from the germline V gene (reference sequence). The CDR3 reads CASSTKNRAQPQHF.

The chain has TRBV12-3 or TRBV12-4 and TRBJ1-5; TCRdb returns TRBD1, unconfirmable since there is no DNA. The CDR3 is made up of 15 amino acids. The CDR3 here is CASSPQGYSNQPQHF.

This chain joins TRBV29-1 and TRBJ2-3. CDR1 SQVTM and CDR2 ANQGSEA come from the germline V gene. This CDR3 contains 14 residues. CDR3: CSVDGQESTDTQYF.